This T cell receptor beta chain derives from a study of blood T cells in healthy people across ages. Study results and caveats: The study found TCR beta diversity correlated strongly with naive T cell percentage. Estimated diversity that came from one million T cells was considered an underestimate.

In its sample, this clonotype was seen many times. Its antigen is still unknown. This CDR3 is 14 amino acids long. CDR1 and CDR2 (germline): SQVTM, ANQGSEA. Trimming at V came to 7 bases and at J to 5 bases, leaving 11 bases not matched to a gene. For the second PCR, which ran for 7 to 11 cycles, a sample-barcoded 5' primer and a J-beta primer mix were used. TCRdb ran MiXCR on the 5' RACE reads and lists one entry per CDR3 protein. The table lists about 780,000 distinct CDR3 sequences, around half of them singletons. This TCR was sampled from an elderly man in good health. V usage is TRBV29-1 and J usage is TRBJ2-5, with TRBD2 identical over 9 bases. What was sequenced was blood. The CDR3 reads CSAAKAGGVETQYF. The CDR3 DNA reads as TGCAGCGCCGCAAAGGCGGGAGGGGTGGAGACCCAGTACTTC. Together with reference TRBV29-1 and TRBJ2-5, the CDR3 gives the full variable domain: SAVISQKPSRDICQRGTSLTIQCQVDSQVTMMFWYRQQPGQSLTLIATANQGSEATYESGFVIDKFPISRPNLTFSTLTVSNMSPEDSSIYLCSAAKAGGVETQYFGPGTRLLVL.